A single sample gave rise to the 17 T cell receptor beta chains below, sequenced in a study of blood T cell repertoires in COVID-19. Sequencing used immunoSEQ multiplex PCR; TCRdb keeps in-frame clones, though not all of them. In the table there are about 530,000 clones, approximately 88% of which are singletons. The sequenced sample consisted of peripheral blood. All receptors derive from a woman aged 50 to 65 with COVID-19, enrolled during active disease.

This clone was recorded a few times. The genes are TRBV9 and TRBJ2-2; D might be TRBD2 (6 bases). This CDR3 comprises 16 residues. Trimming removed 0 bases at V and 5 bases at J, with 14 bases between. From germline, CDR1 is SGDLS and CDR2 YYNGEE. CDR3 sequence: CASSVGSSVSTGELFF. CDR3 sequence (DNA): TGTGCCAGCAGCGTAGGGTCTAGCGTATCGACCGGGGAGCTGTTTTTT. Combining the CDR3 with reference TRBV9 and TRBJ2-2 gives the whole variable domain DSGVTQTPKHLITATGQRVTLRCSPRSGDLSVYWYQQSLDQGLQFLIQYYNGEERAKGNILERFSAQQFPDLHSELNLSSLELGDSALYFCASSVGSSVSTGELFFGEGSRLTVL.

CDR3 bases: TGTGCCAGTACCCCTTGGGGGGGTTCTAGCAATCAGCCCCAGCATTTT. Translation: CASTPWGGSSNQPQHF. The rearrangement uses TRBV19 and TRBJ1-5; maybe TRBD1 (5 bases). Germline values: CDR1 LNHDA, CDR2 SQIVND (reference sequence). CDR3 length: 16 amino acids. V was cut by 7 bases and J by 0 bases, with 16 bases left in between.

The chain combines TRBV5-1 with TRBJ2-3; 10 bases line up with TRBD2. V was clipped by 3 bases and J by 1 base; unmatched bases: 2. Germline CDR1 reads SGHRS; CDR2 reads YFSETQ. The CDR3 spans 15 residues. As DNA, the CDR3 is TGCGCCAGCAGCTGGAGCGGGGGGGGCACAGATACGCAGTATTTT. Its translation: CASSWSGGGTDTQYF. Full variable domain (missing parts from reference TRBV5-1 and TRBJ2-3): KAGVTQTPRYLIKTRGQQVTLSCSPISGHRSVSWYQQTPGQGLQFLFEYFSETQRNKGNFPGRFSGRQFSNSRSEMNVSTLELGDSALYLCASSWSGGGTDTQYFGPGTRLTVL.

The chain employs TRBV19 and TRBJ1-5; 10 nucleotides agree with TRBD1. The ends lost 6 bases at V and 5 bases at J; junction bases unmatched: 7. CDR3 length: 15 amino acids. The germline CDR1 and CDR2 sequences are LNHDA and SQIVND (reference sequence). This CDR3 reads CASSGTGAGDQPQHF. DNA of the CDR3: TGTGCCAGTAGCGGGACAGGGGCCGGCGATCAGCCCCAGCATTTT.

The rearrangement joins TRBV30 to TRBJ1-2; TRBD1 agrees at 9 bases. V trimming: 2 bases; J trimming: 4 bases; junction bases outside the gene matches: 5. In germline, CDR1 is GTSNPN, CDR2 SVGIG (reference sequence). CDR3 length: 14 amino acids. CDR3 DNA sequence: TGTGCCTGGAGTCCGGGACAGGGAACCTATGGCTACACCTTC. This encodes CAWSPGQGTYGYTF.

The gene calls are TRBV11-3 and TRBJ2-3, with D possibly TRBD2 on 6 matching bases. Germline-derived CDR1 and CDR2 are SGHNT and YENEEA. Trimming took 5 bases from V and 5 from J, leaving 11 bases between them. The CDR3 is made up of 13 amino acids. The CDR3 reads CASSLSEGDTQYF. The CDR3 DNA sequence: TGTGCCAGCAGCCTCTCGGAGGGAGATACGCAGTATTTT.

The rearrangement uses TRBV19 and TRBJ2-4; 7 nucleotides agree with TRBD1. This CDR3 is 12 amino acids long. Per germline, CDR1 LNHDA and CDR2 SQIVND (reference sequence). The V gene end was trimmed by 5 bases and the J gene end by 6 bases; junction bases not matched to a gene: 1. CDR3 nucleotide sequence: TGTGCCAGTAGTTCAGGGGGAAACATTCAGTACTTC. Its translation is CASSSGGNIQYF.

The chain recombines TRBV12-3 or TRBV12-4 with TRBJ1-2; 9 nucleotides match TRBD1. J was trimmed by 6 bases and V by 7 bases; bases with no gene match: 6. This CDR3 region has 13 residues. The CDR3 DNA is TGTGCCAGCACTAGGGACAGGGATGATGGCTACACCTTC. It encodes CASTRDRDDGYTF.

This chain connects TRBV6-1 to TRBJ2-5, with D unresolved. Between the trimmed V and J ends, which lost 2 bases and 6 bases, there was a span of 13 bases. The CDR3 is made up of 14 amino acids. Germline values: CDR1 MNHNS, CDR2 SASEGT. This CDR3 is CASSEFTVQKTQYF. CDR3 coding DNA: TGTGCCAGCAGTGAATTCACCGTACAGAAGACCCAGTACTTC.

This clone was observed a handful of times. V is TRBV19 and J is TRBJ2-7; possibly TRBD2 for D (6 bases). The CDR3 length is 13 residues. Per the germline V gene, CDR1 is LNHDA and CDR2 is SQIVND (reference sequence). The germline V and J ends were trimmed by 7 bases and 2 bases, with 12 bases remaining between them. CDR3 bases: TGTGCCAGTACCCGGGACTCGCCCTACGAGCAGTACTTC. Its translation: CASTRDSPYEQYF.

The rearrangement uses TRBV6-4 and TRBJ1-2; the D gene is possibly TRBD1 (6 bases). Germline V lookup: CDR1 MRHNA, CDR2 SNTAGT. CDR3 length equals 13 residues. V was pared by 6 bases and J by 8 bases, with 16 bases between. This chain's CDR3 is CASRDDRRGGYTF. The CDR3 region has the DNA TGTGCCAGCAGGGATGACAGGCGAGGCGGCTACACCTTC.

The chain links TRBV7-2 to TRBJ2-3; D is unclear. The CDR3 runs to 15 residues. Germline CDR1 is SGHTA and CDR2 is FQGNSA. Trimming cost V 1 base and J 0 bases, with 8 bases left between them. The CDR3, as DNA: TGTGCCAGCAGCTTAGATCTCCTTAGCACAGATACGCAGTATTTT. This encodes CASSLDLLSTDTQYF.

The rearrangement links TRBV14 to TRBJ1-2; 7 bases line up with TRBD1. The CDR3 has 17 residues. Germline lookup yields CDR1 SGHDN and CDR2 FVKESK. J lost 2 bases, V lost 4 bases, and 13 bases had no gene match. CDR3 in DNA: TGTGCCAGCAGCCCCTTACGAGGGGGACAGTCGAACTATGGCTACACCTTC. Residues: CASSPLRGGQSNYGYTF.

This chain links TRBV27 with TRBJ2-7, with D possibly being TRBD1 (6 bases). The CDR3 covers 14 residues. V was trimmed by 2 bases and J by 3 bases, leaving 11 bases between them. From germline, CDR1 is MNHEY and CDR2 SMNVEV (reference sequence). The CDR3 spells CASSLIGRGYEQYF. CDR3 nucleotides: TGTGCCAGCAGTTTAATCGGCAGGGGCTACGAGCAGTACTTC.

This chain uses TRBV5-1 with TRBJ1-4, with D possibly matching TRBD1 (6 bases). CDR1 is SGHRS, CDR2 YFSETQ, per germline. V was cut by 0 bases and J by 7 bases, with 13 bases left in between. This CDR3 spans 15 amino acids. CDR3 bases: TGCGCCAGCAGCTTGGACGGGACACTGACTGAAAAACTGTTTTTT. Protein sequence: CASSLDGTLTEKLFF.

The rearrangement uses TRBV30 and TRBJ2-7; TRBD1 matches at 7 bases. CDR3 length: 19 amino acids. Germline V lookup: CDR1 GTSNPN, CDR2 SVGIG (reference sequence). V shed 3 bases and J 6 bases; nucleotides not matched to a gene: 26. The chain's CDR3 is CAWRTPGTVGFWSGGEQYF. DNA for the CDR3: TGTGCCTGGAGGACCCCCGGGACAGTAGGGTTTTGGTCTGGGGGCGAGCAGTACTTC.

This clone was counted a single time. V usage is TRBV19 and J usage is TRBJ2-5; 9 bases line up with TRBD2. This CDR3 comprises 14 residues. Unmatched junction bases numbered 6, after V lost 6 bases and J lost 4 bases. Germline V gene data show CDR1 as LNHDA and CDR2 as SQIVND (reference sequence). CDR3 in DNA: TGTGCCAGTAGGCTACTAGCGGGTGGAGAGACCCAGTACTTC. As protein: CASRLLAGGETQYF.